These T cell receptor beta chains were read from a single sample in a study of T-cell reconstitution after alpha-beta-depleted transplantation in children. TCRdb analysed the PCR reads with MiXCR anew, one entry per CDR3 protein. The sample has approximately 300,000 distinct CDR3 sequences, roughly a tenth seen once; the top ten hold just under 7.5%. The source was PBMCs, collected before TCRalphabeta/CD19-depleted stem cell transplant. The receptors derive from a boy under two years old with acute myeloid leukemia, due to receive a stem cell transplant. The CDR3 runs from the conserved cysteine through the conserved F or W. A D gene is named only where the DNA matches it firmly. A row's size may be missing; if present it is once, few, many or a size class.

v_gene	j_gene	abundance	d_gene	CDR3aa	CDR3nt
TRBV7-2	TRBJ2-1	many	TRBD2	CASSLVEASGRDYEQFF	TGTGCCAGCAGCTTAGTGGAGGCTAGCGGGAGGGACTATGAGCAGTTCTTC
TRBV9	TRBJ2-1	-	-	CASSVSGQYNEQFF	TGTGCCAGCAGCGTTAGCGGACAGTACAATGAGCAGTTCTTC
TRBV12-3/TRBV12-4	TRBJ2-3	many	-	CASFRLSTDTQYF	TGTGCCAGCTTCAGGCTTAGCACAGATACGCAGTATTTT
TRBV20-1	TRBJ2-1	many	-	CSARVGSASYNEQFF	TGCAGTGCTAGAGTGGGTAGCGCCTCCTACAATGAGCAGTTCTTC
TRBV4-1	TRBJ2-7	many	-	CASSQDIPGSYGYEQYF	TGCGCCAGCAGCCAAGATATCCCGGGATCCTACGGGTACGAGCAGTACTTC
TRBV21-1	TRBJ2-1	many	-	CASSKERQGRDNEQFF	TGTGCCAGCAGCAAAGAGAGGCAGGGCAGGGACAATGAGCAGTTCTTC
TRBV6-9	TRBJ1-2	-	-	CASSTISYGYTF	TGTGCCAGCAGTACCATTAGCTATGGCTACACCTTC
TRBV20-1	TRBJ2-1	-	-	CSADDNYNEQFF	TGCAGTGCTGATGACAACTACAATGAGCAGTTCTTC
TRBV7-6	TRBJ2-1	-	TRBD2	CASSLPGLAGHNEQFF	TGTGCCAGCAGCTTACCGGGACTAGCGGGGCACAATGAGCAGTTCTTC
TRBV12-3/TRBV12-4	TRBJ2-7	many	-	CASRPGRGVLYEQYF	TGTGCCAGCAGACCCGGCAGGGGGGTTCTCTACGAGCAGTACTTC
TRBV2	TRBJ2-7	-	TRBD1	CASSSRDRFLYEQYF	TGTGCCAGCAGCTCTAGGGACAGATTTCTCTACGAGCAGTACTTC
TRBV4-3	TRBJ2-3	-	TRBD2	CASSQLLANTQYF	TGCGCCAGCAGCCAATTACTAGCGAATACGCAGTATTTT
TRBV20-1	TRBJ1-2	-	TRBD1	CSARGQSPLGYTF	TGCAGTGCTAGGGGACAGTCCCCTCTCGGCTACACCTTC
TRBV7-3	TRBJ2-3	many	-	CASSLEGSDTQYF	TGTGCCAGCAGCTTAGAGGGATCAGATACGCAGTATTTT
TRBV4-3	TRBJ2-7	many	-	CASSQDSRSDEQYF	TGCGCCAGCAGCCAAGATAGCAGGTCCGACGAGCAGTACTTC
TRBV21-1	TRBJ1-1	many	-	CASSKGFPQGAGAFF	TGTGCCAGCAGCAAAGGATTCCCGCAGGGGGCGGGAGCTTTCTTT
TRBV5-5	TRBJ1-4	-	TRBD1	CASSFLGQGALLEKLFF	TGTGCCAGCAGCTTTCTCGGACAGGGGGCCCTTTTGGAAAAACTGTTTTTT
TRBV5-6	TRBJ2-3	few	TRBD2	CASSLGTRGGSTDTQYF	TGTGCCAGCAGCTTGGGAACCCGGGGGGGTAGCACAGATACGCAGTATTTT
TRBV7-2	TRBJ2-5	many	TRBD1	CASLLPGTGRETQYF	TGTGCCAGCCTCTTACCCGGGACAGGGAGAGAGACCCAGTACTTC
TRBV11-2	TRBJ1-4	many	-	CASSFSTRERNLFF	TGTGCCAGCAGCTTTTCAACCAGGGAAAGGAACCTGTTTTTT
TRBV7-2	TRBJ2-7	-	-	CASSLIGNQYF	TGTGCCAGCAGCTTAATCGGCAACCAGTACTTC
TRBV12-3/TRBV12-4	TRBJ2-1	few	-	CASALLRENEQFF	TGTGCCAGCGCTCTCCTCAGGGAAAATGAGCAGTTCTTC
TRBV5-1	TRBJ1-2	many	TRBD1	CASSGRTGNYGYTF	TGCGCCAGCAGCGGACGGACAGGGAACTATGGCTACACCTTC
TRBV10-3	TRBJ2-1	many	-	CAISVYGGSYNEQFF	TGTGCCATCAGTGTATATGGGGGCTCCTACAATGAGCAGTTCTTC
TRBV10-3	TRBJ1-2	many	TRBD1	CAISEWILGQLYGYTF	TGTGCCATCAGTGAGTGGATTCTGGGACAGCTCTATGGCTACACCTTC
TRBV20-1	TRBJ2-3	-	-	CSGLLTDTQYF	TGCAGTGGACTCCTAACAGATACGCAGTATTTT
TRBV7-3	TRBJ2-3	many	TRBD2	CASSSGLPDTQYF	TGTGCCAGCAGCTCGGGACTACCAGATACGCAGTATTTT
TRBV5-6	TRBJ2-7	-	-	CASSSDRIFYEQYF	TGTGCCAGCAGCTCCGACAGAATATTCTACGAGCAGTACTTC
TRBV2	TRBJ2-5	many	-	CASTPRRGSSETQYF	TGTGCCAGCACCCCGCGGAGGGGAAGTTCAGAGACCCAGTACTTC
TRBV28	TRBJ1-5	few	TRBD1	CASSPDRGLLHSNQPQHF	TGTGCCAGCAGTCCGGACAGGGGGCTACTGCATAGCAATCAGCCCCAGCATTTT
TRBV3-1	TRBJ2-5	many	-	CASSQAGETQYF	TGTGCCAGCAGCCAAGCCGGGGAGACCCAGTACTTC
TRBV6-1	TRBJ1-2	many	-	CASSEAGGYTF	TGTGCCAGCAGTGAAGCGGGCGGCTACACCTTC
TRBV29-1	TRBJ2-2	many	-	CSLLGQLNTGELFF	TGCAGCCTTTTGGGGCAGTTAAACACCGGGGAGCTGTTTTTT